This T cell receptor (beta chain) was found in a study of T cell changes during pregnancy in multiple sclerosis. Data came from immunoSEQ multiplex PCR; TCRdb stores just in-frame clones and leaves some out. In the table there are around 80,000 clones, about 95% of which are singletons. CDR3 size: 13 residues. From germline, CDR1 is SGHNT and CDR2 YYREEE (reference sequence). With V trimmed by 4 bases and J by 4 bases, 3 bases remained unmatched. To note about this clone: Other DNA sequences in the same sample also yield this CDR3.

This rearrangement joins TRBV5-4 to TRBJ2-3; 7 bases map to TRBD1. Sequences were derived from peripheral blood, sampled in the second trimester of pregnancy. This receptor was identified in a female donor with multiple sclerosis, enrolled in a pregnancy study. The CDR3 protein is CASSRDRADTQYF. The CDR3 bases are TGTGCCAGCAGCCGCGACAGGGCAGATACGCAGTATTTT.